The rows below give T cell receptor beta chains drawn from one sample of a study of beta chain features in type 1 diabetes. Sequencing used immunoSEQ multiplex PCR; TCRdb keeps in-frame clones, though not all of them. The sample records about 470,000 clones, over 25% being singletons. Sequencing was carried out using naive CD4+ T cells from blood. The source of these receptors is a man aged 18 to 30 in good health. The CDR3 runs from the conserved cysteine through the conserved F or W. The order of the fields is V gene, CDR3 length, J gene, CDR3 protein.

>TRBV29-1|12|TRBJ2-5
CSVEWGGETQYF
>TRBV6-5|12|TRBJ1-1
CASSRGNTEAFF
>TRBV5-1|14|TRBJ2-7
CASSATDGSYEQYF
>TRBV14|16|TRBJ2-5
CASSRVTSAEQETQYF
>TRBV29-1|13|TRBJ1-5
CSVFQGGNQPQHF
>TRBV29-1|11|TRBJ2-7
CSVSDSYEQYF
>TRBV20-1|11|TRBJ2-1
CSARGGNEQFF
>TRBV7-2|16|TRBJ2-3
CASSLGGRRGTDTQYF
>TRBV4-2|16|TRBJ2-1
CASSQVPSGAYNEQFF
>TRBV30|16|TRBJ2-1
CAWSRRLSGSYNEQFF
>TRBV7-2|14|TRBJ1-2
CASSLVGANYGYTF
>TRBV30|14|TRBJ2-3
CAWSPGLAPDTQYF
>TRBV25-1|12|TRBJ2-7
CASSGTGYEQYF
>TRBV2|13|TRBJ1-1
CASSGTGRTEAFF
>TRBV29-1|10|TRBJ2-3
CSANTDTQYF
>TRBV7-2|13|TRBJ2-6
CASSQVGANVLTF
>TRBV29-1|13|TRBJ2-1
CSVGTGTSDPQFF
>TRBV30|16|TRBJ2-1
CAWRPGTVNLGDEQFF
>TRBV29-1|11|TRBJ2-2
CSVTVTGELFF
>TRBV15|16|TRBJ1-2
CATSNPGSPSNYGYTF
>TRBV30|13|TRBJ1-1
CAWAGQGNTEAFF
>TRBV30|13|TRBJ2-3
CAWRGDSTDTQYF
>TRBV7-2|12|TRBJ2-5
CASSLVGRTQYF
>TRBV19|12|TRBJ2-1
CASSIGLSEQFF
>TRBV30|13|TRBJ2-1
CAWSVSGPNEQFF
>TRBV18|16|TRBJ2-6
CASSPQGLTGANVLTF
>TRBV30|11|TRBJ1-2
CAWSVGSGYTF
>TRBV7-6|16|TRBJ2-5
CASSLRPGQYQETQYF